This T cell receptor (beta chain) is from a study of neurological immune-mediated disorders. Time point in this sample: longitudinal time-point 3. This clonotype has only a few counts. With 10-nucleotide random UMIs included, cDNA was synthesized by 5'RACE. TCRdb itself ran the 5' RACE reads through MiXCR, one entry per CDR3 protein. The sample records roughly 57,000 distinct CDR3 sequences, roughly 7.7% being singletons. V dropped 5 bases and J dropped 8 bases, with 18 bases sitting between them. The CDR3 is 14 amino acids. The V gene's germline CDR1 is SGHTA and CDR2 FQGTGA. The rearrangement links TRBV7-3 to TRBJ1-2, with D perhaps TRBD1 (5 bases). Sequenced: PBMCs. This TCR was sampled from a woman in her forties in good health. CDR3 region: CASSPYGGGYGYTF. Written as DNA, the CDR3 is TGTGCCAGCAGCCCATATGGCGGGGGTTACGGCTACACCTTC.